These T cell receptor beta chains were read from a single sample in a study of cytomegalovirus exposure and HLA in healthy donors. Here immunoSEQ multiplex PCR was the method, and the copy in TCRdb shows in-frame clones only, minus some. Of 170,000 or so clones detected, about 80% appear once; the ten largest clones hold 6% to 7.5%. Material for sequencing was PBMCs. The receptor source for this set is a man in his thirties or forties in good health and CMV-seropositive. The CDR3 runs from the conserved cysteine through the conserved F or W. D genes are given only for firm matches. The listing skips clone size in some rows; elsewhere it reads once, few, many or a size class.

J,V,length,size,D,CDR3,DNA
TRBJ2-7,TRBV10-1,16,.,.,CASSGTGTLSSYEQYF,TGCGCCAGCAGTGGCACCGGGACACTGAGCTCCTACGAGCAGTACTTC
TRBJ2-1,TRBV14,17,.,TRBD2,CASSQDQGLAGYNEQFF,TGTGCCAGCAGCCAAGATCAAGGACTAGCGGGATACAATGAGCAGTTCTTC
TRBJ1-4,TRBV6-5,15,few,TRBD1,CASSYSTGANEKLFF,TGTGCCAGCAGTTACTCCACAGGGGCCAACGAAAAACTGTTTTTT
TRBJ2-7,TRBV5-1,16,.,TRBD2,CASSLALAGPDDEQYF,TGCGCCAGCAGCCTGGCACTAGCGGGCCCTGACGACGAGCAGTACTTC
TRBJ2-7,TRBV19,14,.,TRBD1,CASGWTGYSYEQYF,TGTGCCAGTGGCTGGACAGGGTACTCCTACGAGCAGTACTTC
TRBJ2-3,TRBV9,18,.,TRBD2,CASSVVPGASGSTDTQYF,TGTGCCAGCAGCGTAGTCCCTGGCGCTAGCGGGAGCACAGATACGCAGTATTTT
TRBJ2-7,TRBV4-3,15,.,.,CASSQVQGSSYEQYF,TGCGCCAGCAGCCAAGTGCAGGGGAGTAGCTACGAGCAGTACTTC
TRBJ2-1,TRBV19,14,.,TRBD2,CASSIDRGRDEQFF,TGTGCCAGTAGTATAGATCGGGGGAGGGATGAGCAGTTCTTC
TRBJ2-1,TRBV9,17,.,.,CASSAKTGRTVNNEQFF,TGTGCCAGCAGCGCCAAGACAGGGAGGACTGTTAACAATGAGCAGTTCTTC
TRBJ2-7,TRBV7-9,12,.,.,CSSSFITYEQYF,TGTTCCAGCAGCTTTATCACCTACGAGCAGTACTTC
TRBJ1-1,TRBV18,14,few,TRBD1,CASSSRDRGAEAFF,TGTGCCAGCTCATCCCGGGACAGGGGCGCTGAAGCTTTCTTT
TRBJ2-1,TRBV6-6,13,.,.,CASLPVQGDEQFF,TGTGCCAGCCTACCGGTACAGGGTGATGAGCAGTTCTTC
TRBJ2-7,TRBV5-3,17,.,.,CARSCLQSSSYTGEQYF,TGTGCCAGAAGCTGTCTTCAATCCTCGTCGTATACGGGCGAGCAGTACTTC
TRBJ2-7,TRBV6-5,14,.,.,CASRTGGGSYEQYF,TGTGCCAGCAGGACAGGCGGGGGCTCCTACGAGCAGTACTTC